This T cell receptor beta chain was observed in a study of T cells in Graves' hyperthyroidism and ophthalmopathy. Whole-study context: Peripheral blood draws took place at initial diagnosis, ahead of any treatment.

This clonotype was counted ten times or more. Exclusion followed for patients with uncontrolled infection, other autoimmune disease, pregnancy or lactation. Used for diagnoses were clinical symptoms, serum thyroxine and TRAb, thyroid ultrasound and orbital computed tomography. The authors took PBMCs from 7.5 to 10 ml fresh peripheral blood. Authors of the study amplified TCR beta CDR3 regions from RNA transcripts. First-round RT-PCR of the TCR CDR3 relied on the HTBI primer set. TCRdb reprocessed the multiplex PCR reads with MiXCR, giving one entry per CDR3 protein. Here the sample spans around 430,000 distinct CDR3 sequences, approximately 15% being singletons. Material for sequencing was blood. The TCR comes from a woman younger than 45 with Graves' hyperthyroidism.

The CDR3 is CASSEGLAGLYEQYF. CDR3 in DNA: TGTGCCAGCAGTGAGGGACTAGCGGGACTCTACGAGCAGTACTTC. This chain links TRBV28 with TRBJ2-7; 13 bases map to TRBD2. The germline CDR1 and CDR2 sequences are MDHEN and SYDVKM. The CDR3 runs 15 residues. The V and J ends lost 5 bases and 3 bases, in that order; junction bases with no gene match: 4.